The clone carrying this TCR beta chain occurred a few times. Its matching antigen is unknown. The PCR had 60 Vbeta and 13 Jbeta primers. Some clones are missing from TCRdb's copy, which holds only in-frame ones; the method was immunoSEQ multiplex PCR. The sample gives over 75,000 clones, roughly 60% of which show up once; about 2.3% is in the top ten. The record originates from a study of cytomegalovirus exposure and HLA in healthy donors. General observations from the study: The authors considered a cluster of highly shared sequence variants likely to be a sequencing artifact. The presence/absence work took it that sequencing depth was about the same across donors. Among CMV-associated TCR beta chains, most appeared HLA-restricted in a later analysis.

The origin of this receptor is a human donor in good health. Sequences were obtained from PBMCs.

CDR3 sequence reads: CASSSGGAGPYNSPLHF. The CDR3 bases are TGTGCCAGCAGCTCAGGAGGGGCAGGTCCCTATAATTCACCCCTCCACTTT. The gene calls are TRBV7-9 and TRBJ1-6; TRBD1 might be the D (5 bases). V was clipped by 4 bases and J by 2 bases, with 15 bases between them. The CDR3 runs 17 residues. Germline V gene data show CDR1 as SEHNR and CDR2 as FQNEAQ (reference sequence). Full variable domain (missing parts from reference TRBV7-9 and TRBJ1-6): DTGVSQNPRHKITKRGQNVTFRCDPISEHNRLYWYRQTLGQGPEFLTYFQNEAQLEKSRLLSDRFSAERPKGSFSTLEIQRTEQGDSAMYLCASSSGGAGPYNSPLHFGNGTRLTVT.